This TCR beta chain was obtained from a study of blood T cells in healthy people across ages. The study's findings and limits: Long-lived and aged donors differed, with more naive CD4+ cells and higher diversity in the long-lived.

This clonotype was seen ten or more times. What it binds is not known. Through a sample-barcoded 5' primer and a J-beta primer mix, a second PCR was run for about 6 to 11 cycles. TCRdb itself ran the 5' RACE reads through MiXCR, one entry per CDR3 protein. This table has 750,000 to 950,000 distinct CDR3 sequences, 25% to 30% appearing once. CDR1 SQVTM and CDR2 ANQGSEA come from the germline V gene. V dropped 4 bases and J dropped 1; count of bases not matched to a gene: 5. The CDR3 has 15 residues. These data were also filed under a second study, of T cells of mothers and their children.

The genes are TRBV29-1 and TRBJ2-1; 9 bases match TRBD1. Sequencing was carried out using blood. This TCR came from a middle-aged woman in good health. The DNA for the CDR3 is TGCAGCGTTGGGGCCGGGACAGGGTCCTACAATGAGCAGTTCTTC. This sequence encodes CSVGAGTGSYNEQFF.